Below, 31 T cell receptor beta chains from the same sample are listed, as sequenced in a study of OX40 agonist ivuxolimab in advanced cancers. Profiling relied on immunoSEQ multiplex PCR, and the TCRdb table lists in-frame clones only, not all of them. The table includes tens of thousands of clones, 85% to 90% detected once. Sequenced here: CD4+ or CD8+ T cells sorted from blood, sampled in a trial of the OX40 agonist ivuxolimab. The receptors come from an adult with an advanced solid tumor such as melanoma, head and neck, liver or kidney cancer.

This chain connects TRBV4-2 to TRBJ2-7; no clear D. Trimming stripped 0 bases from V and 4 bases from J, with 19 bases between. Germline V gives CDR1 LGHNA, CDR2 YNFKEQ. The CDR3 totals 17 residues. The CDR3 loop is CASSQERWPGIHYEQYF. The CDR3 nucleotides read TGTGCCAGCAGCCAAGAAAGATGGCCTGGGATTCATTACGAGCAGTACTTC.

The chain employs TRBV6-5 and TRBJ2-2; 8 positions match TRBD1. V lost 5 bases to trimming and J lost 5 bases; unmatched junction nucleotides: 7. There are 15 residues in the CDR3. Per germline, CDR1 MNHEY and CDR2 SVGAGI. CDR3 DNA: TGTGCCAGCAGTCCCAGGGGGCTAGGAACCGGGGAGCTGTTTTTT. Residues: CASSPRGLGTGELFF.

This clone was observed a few times. V and J are TRBV5-4 and TRBJ2-7; D gene uncertain. This CDR3 has 19 amino acids. Germline V CDR1 and CDR2: SGHNT, YYREEE (reference sequence). Trimming took off 0 bases at V and 6 bases at J, with 28 bases between the two ends. The CDR3 spells CASSLGLVGQRGFLPEQYF. CDR3 nucleotides: TGTGCCAGCAGCTTGGGTCTCGTCGGGCAGCGCGGATTCCTTCCCGAGCAGTACTTC.

The chain links TRBV29-1 to TRBJ1-1; TRBD1 aligns across 7 bases. V shed 3 bases and J 1 base; nucleotides not matched to a gene: 2. Germline V gives CDR1 SQVTM, CDR2 ANQGSEA. There are 13 residues in the CDR3. The CDR3 here is CSVEGQWNTEAFF. As DNA, the CDR3 is TGCAGCGTTGAGGGACAGTGGAACACTGAAGCTTTCTTT.

The V gene is TRBV18, the J gene TRBJ2-7; 9 nucleotides match TRBD2. With V trimmed by 6 bases and J by 7 bases, 10 bases remained unmatched. The V gene's germline CDR1 is KGHSH and CDR2 LQKENI. The CDR3 length is 14 residues. DNA of the CDR3: TGTGCCAGCTCTCGGCCAGCGGGGGGAGAAGAGCAGTACTTC. Its protein product is CASSRPAGGEEQYF.

The CDR3 is CASSFRDREPYEQYF. CDR3 bases: TGTGCCAGCAGCTTCCGGGACAGGGAACCCTACGAGCAGTACTTC. The V and J genes are TRBV7-8 and TRBJ2-7; 9 bases are a match to TRBD1. The CDR3 is 15 amino acids. Trimming cost V 3 bases and J 2 bases; bases outside gene matches: 5. In germline, CDR1 is SGHVS, CDR2 FQNEAQ.

The V gene is TRBV5-6, the J gene TRBJ1-3; 9 positions agree with TRBD1. The germline V gene has CDR1 SGHDT and CDR2 YYEEEE. This CDR3 has 15 amino acids. J gave up 8 bases and V 2 bases, and 8 bases lay outside the gene matches. The CDR3 DNA is TGTGCCAGCAGCTTACAGGGGGCTCTCGATTACACCATATATTTT. Its translation is CASSLQGALDYTIYF.

The chain carries TRBV7-9 and TRBJ2-1, with unresolved D. Germline assignment: CDR1 SEHNR and CDR2 FQNEAQ (reference sequence). Deletions cut 4 bases from V and 4 bases from J, with 14 bases between. The CDR3 loop spans 15 amino acids. The CDR3 protein is CASSSDLSIYNEQFF. CDR3 sequence (DNA): TGTGCCAGCAGCTCCGACCTTTCGATTTACAATGAGCAGTTCTTC.

The chain employs TRBV4-1 and TRBJ2-3; 12 nucleotides align to TRBD1. CDR1 MGHRA and CDR2 YSYEKL come from the germline V gene. The CDR3 totals 17 residues. Trimming removed 0 bases from V and 5 bases from J; junction bases left unmatched: 6. In DNA, the CDR3 is TGCGCCAGCAGCCAAGATGACGGGACAGGGGGCGGAGATACGCAGTATTTT. Translation gives CASSQDDGTGGGDTQYF.

The chain is built from TRBV6-5 and TRBJ1-1; D not certain. This CDR3 spans 15 amino acids. V was shortened by 3 bases and J by 0 bases, with 11 bases between the two germline ends. CDR1 is MNHEY, CDR2 SVGAGI, per germline. This chain's CDR3 is CASSYWSGVNTEAFF. Written as DNA, the CDR3 is TGTGCCAGCAGTTATTGGTCGGGCGTGAACACTGAAGCTTTCTTT.

The CDR3 loop reads CASSQVSASSEQYF. DNA for the CDR3: TGCGCCAGCAGCCAAGTTTCGGCTTCTAGTGAGCAGTACTTC. The chain links TRBV4-3 to TRBJ2-7; no reliable D call. The CDR3 length is 14 residues. Germline V gene sequence: CDR1 LGHNA, CDR2 YSLEER. The V end lost 1 base, the J end lost 7 bases, and 14 bases lay between the germline ends.

The chain carries TRBV9 and TRBJ2-7, with 8 bases aligning to TRBD2. Germline CDR1 and CDR2: SGDLS and YYNGEE. This CDR3 is 17 amino acids long. V shed 0 bases, J shed 5 bases, and the junction held 13 bases outside the gene matches. The CDR3 reads CASSVVLAGTLSNEQYF. The CDR3 DNA is TGTGCCAGCAGCGTAGTCTTAGCGGGGACCCTAAGCAACGAGCAGTACTTC.

V is TRBV5-6 and J is TRBJ2-3, with D perhaps TRBD1 (6 bases). With 0 bases removed from V and 4 bases from J, the gap between germline ends came to 12 bases. Germline V gives CDR1 SGHDT, CDR2 YYEEEE. This CDR3 comprises 15 residues. In DNA, the CDR3 is TGTGCCAGCAGCTTGGAACAGGGAACTGCAGATACGCAGTATTTT. It codes for CASSLEQGTADTQYF.

The gene calls are TRBV11-2 and TRBJ2-7; 9 positions agree with TRBD2. The germline V gene encodes CDR1 SGHAT and CDR2 FQNNGV. V lost 5 bases to trimming and J lost 7 bases; unmatched junction nucleotides: 12. This CDR3 spans 15 amino acids. The CDR3 sequence is CASSPPEREAGEQYF. In nucleotides, the CDR3 is TGTGCCAGCAGCCCCCCGGAGCGGGAGGCAGGTGAGCAGTACTTC.

The chain recombines TRBV30 with TRBJ2-5, with 11 bases identical to TRBD1. The junction had 3 bases not matched to a gene; V was cut back by 1 base and J by 5 bases. The germline V gene encodes CDR1 GTSNPN and CDR2 SVGIG (reference sequence). The CDR3 loop spans 14 amino acids. The CDR3 region is CAWSGTGGAETQYF. As DNA, the CDR3 is TGTGCCTGGAGTGGGACAGGGGGCGCCGAGACCCAGTACTTC. Full variable domain (remainder filled in from reference TRBV30 and TRBJ2-5): SQTIHQWPATLVQPVGSPLSLECTVEGTSNPNLYWYRQAAGRGLQLLFYSVGIGQISSEVPQNLSASRPQDRQFILSSKKLLLSDSGFYLCAWSGTGGAETQYFGPGTRLLVL.

J is TRBJ2-1 and V is TRBV9, with D uncertain. The V gene lost 0 bases and the J gene lost 6 bases, with 7 bases spanning the gap. This CDR3 comprises 13 residues. Germline CDR1 is SGDLS and CDR2 is YYNGEE. CDR3: CASSVATGNEQFF. CDR3 DNA: TGTGCCAGCAGCGTAGCTACGGGCAATGAGCAGTTCTTC. The full variable domain, in which reference TRBV9 and TRBJ2-1 provide the parts outside the CDR3, is DSGVTQTPKHLITATGQRVTLRCSPRSGDLSVYWYQQSLDQGLQFLIQYYNGEERAKGNILERFSAQQFPDLHSELNLSSLELGDSALYFCASSVATGNEQFFGPGTRLTVL.

The CDR3 protein is CASNLDSNTEAFF. The CDR3 bases are TGCGCCAGCAACCTGGACAGTAACACTGAAGCTTTCTTT. The rearrangement joins TRBV10-2 to TRBJ1-1; possible D gene TRBD1, 6 bases. With 7 bases removed from V and 2 bases from J, the gap between germline ends came to 11 bases. CDR1 and CDR2 (germline): WSHSY, SAAADI. The CDR3 length is 13 residues.

Concerning this clone: One end of the junction varies from germline; a read error may be responsible. The V call is TRBV7-7, the J call TRBJ2-2; 9 bases map to TRBD1. In germline, CDR1 is SSHAT, CDR2 FNYEAQ (reference sequence). The CDR3 has 13 amino acids. CDR3 sequence: CASSLGQGGELFF. The CDR3 DNA reads as TGTGCTAGCAGCTTGGGACAGGGCGGGGAGCTGTTTTTT.

The chain has TRBV11-1 and TRBJ2-2, with D hard to call. Germline V gives CDR1 SGHAT, CDR2 FQDESV (reference sequence). Trimming shortened V by 5 bases and J by 4 bases, and 14 bases separated the two germline ends. The CDR3 length is 15 residues. Here the CDR3 reads CASSNLEHITGELFF. The DNA for the CDR3 is TGTGCCAGCAGCAACCTAGAACATATCACCGGGGAGCTGTTTTTT.

The V and J genes are TRBV7-9 and TRBJ2-7; possible D gene TRBD1, 5 bases. With 6 bases removed from V and 1 base from J, the gap between germline ends came to 10 bases. The CDR3 totals 13 residues. The germline V gene has CDR1 SEHNR and CDR2 FQNEAQ (reference sequence). The CDR3 bases are TGTGCCAGCAGTAGGCAGGGATCCTACGAGCAGTACTTC. It is translated as CASSRQGSYEQYF.

J is TRBJ1-1 and V is TRBV7-9; D is ambiguous. This CDR3 comprises 12 residues. V was shortened by 1 base and J by 8 bases, with 8 bases between the two germline ends. Germline lookup yields CDR1 SEHNR and CDR2 FQNEAQ (reference sequence). The CDR3 DNA reads as TGTGCCAGCAGCTTAGGAGGGTTGGAAGCTTTCTTT. Its translation: CASSLGGLEAFF.

The gene calls are TRBV15 and TRBJ2-1; D may be TRBD1 (5 bases). The length of the CDR3 is 16 residues. V lost 8 bases, J lost 2 bases, and 19 bases lay in between. The germline V gene encodes CDR1 LNHNV and CDR2 YYDKDF (reference sequence). The CDR3 region has the DNA TGTGCCACCGATCCAAGGGGCGAACGACCCTACAATGAGCAGTTCTTC. Amino acids: CATDPRGERPYNEQFF.

The V call is TRBV2, the J call TRBJ1-5; 7 bases fit TRBD1. The CDR3 covers 13 residues. The V segment lost 8 bases and the J segment 4 bases; nucleotides outside the gene matches: 5. CDR1 and CDR2 (germline): SNHLY, FYNNEI. CDR3 in amino acids: CASEGATNQPQHF. The CDR3 DNA reads TGTGCCAGCGAGGGGGCAACTAATCAGCCCCAGCATTTT.

The chain couples TRBV19 to TRBJ1-2; the match to TRBD1 covers 7 bases. There are 15 residues in the CDR3. Trimming removed 3 bases from V and 0 bases from J; junction bases left unmatched: 4. Germline V lookup: CDR1 LNHDA, CDR2 SQIVND (reference sequence). CDR3 nucleotide sequence: TGTGCCAGTAGTATCGGGACAGCCGCTAACTATGGCTACACCTTC. Translating it yields CASSIGTAANYGYTF. Combining the CDR3 with reference TRBV19 and TRBJ1-2 gives the whole variable domain DGGITQSPKYLFRKEGQNVTLSCEQNLNHDAMYWYRQDPGQGLRLIYYSQIVNDFQKGDIAEGYSVSREKKESFPLTVTSAQKNPTAFYLCASSIGTAANYGYTFGSGTRLTVV.

The chain combines TRBV27 with TRBJ1-1; TRBD1 might be the D (5 bases). Looked up from germline, CDR1 is MNHEY and CDR2 is SMNVEV (reference sequence). V was shortened by 0 bases and J by 8 bases, with 13 bases between the two germline ends. The CDR3 sequence is 14 residues long. The CDR3: CASSLSGRVTEAFF. Written as DNA, the CDR3 is TGTGCCAGCAGTTTATCAGGCAGGGTGACGGAAGCTTTCTTT.

This chain links TRBV30 with TRBJ1-1; D possibly corresponds to TRBD1 (6 bases). Germline lookup yields CDR1 GTSNPN and CDR2 SVGIG (reference sequence). This CDR3 spans 16 amino acids. The germline V and J ends were trimmed by 2 bases and 6 bases, with 22 bases remaining between them. This CDR3 reads CAWSFLLPSGVPEAFF. The CDR3 DNA reads as TGTGCCTGGAGTTTCCTACTCCCATCAGGGGTCCCTGAAGCTTTCTTT.

A few counts support this clone. V and J are TRBV9 and TRBJ1-1; no clear D gene. The CDR3 has 15 amino acids. V was shortened by 0 bases and J by 0 bases, with 9 bases between the two germline ends. The germline gives CDR1 SGDLS, CDR2 YYNGEE. CDR3 region: CASSVDDLMNTEAFF. In nucleotides, the CDR3 is TGTGCCAGCAGCGTAGATGACTTGATGAACACTGAAGCTTTCTTT.

The CDR3 sequence is CASSQDKVEGNPQHF. CDR3 sequence (DNA): TGTGCCAGCAGCCAAGATAAGGTTGAGGGCAATCCCCAGCATTTT. The rearrangement uses TRBV4-2 and TRBJ1-5; D is unclear. The CDR3 spans 15 residues. V was pared by 0 bases and J by 10 bases, with 16 bases between. Germline V lookup: CDR1 LGHNA, CDR2 YNFKEQ.

The rearrangement uses TRBV9 and TRBJ1-4; no firm D call. The CDR3 runs 17 residues. V was shortened by 3 bases and J by 2 bases, with 17 bases between the two germline ends. Germline V gene data show CDR1 as SGDLS and CDR2 as YYNGEE. CDR3 coding DNA: TGTGCCAGCAGCGCCCCCGAAGTGGCGTCGACTAATGAAAAACTGTTTTTT. Translated: CASSAPEVASTNEKLFF.

The V call is TRBV19, the J call TRBJ2-3; D uncertain. The germline V gene encodes CDR1 LNHDA and CDR2 SQIVND (reference sequence). V lost 5 bases to trimming and J lost 4 bases, with 10 bases between them. The CDR3 length is 13 residues. The CDR3 spells CASSWWAADTQYF. As DNA, the CDR3 is TGTGCCAGTAGTTGGTGGGCCGCAGATACGCAGTATTTT.

V is TRBV19 and J is TRBJ2-7; 7 bases align to TRBD1. J gave up 2 bases and V 1 base, and 8 bases lay outside the gene matches. CDR1 and CDR2 from the germline V gene are LNHDA and SQIVND (reference sequence). This CDR3 contains 16 residues. CDR3 nucleotide sequence: TGTGCCAGTAGTATAGTTAGGGGGCGGATGGCCTACGAGCAGTACTTC. Its protein is CASSIVRGRMAYEQYF.